This T cell receptor (beta chain) was observed in a study of identical twins. This clonotype showed up just a few times. The antigen remains undetermined. Each donor (without exception) was a healthy Caucasian. Study-level results: Less excess twin sharing appeared in beta out-of-frame sequences. Conclusions leaned on cross-sectional statistical analysis and did not track the same donors over time.

In germline, CDR1 is DFQATT, CDR2 SNEGSKA (reference sequence). The trim removed 4 bases at V and 1 base at J, leaving 4 bases unmatched. This CDR3 is 14 amino acids long. In TCRdb, the 5' RACE reads were re-called with MiXCR into one record per CDR3 protein. The sample lists 500,000 or so distinct CDR3 sequences; approximately 15% were seen once. This same sample was also part of a study on yellow fever vaccine responses in identical twins. That publication notes: Twins' vaccine T cell responses reportedly seemed partly convergent and partly personalized.

Input material: CD4+ T cells sorted from blood. The chain has TRBV20-1 and TRBJ1-1, with 9 bases aligning to TRBD1. The TCR was taken from a woman under 30 in good health. The CDR3 loop is CSAIGQGKNTEAFF. CDR3 bases: TGCAGTGCTATAGGACAGGGGAAGAACACTGAAGCTTTCTTT.